This T cell receptor beta chain was observed in a study of T-cell memory formation after mild COVID-19 (dated by TCRdb to 2020 to 2022). As for the study more broadly: Most TCR sequence clusters were specific to one of the two donors. Two young, previously healthy adult volunteers, one female and one male, were included in the cohort. T-cell clones expanding and contracting after mild COVID-19 in a couple of donors were tracked by longitudinal TCRalpha and TCRbeta repertoire sequencing. Beyond this particular receptor, the publication reports: Some responding clones were found in pre-infection memory, which suggests that pre-existing cross-reactive memory T cells took part in the SARS-CoV-2 response. Only a couple of mild cases were covered in the study, and larger cohorts including severe cases with pre-infection samples were considered necessary. SARS-CoV-2 specificity was not confirmed for the second-wave clones peaking on day 37. Contracting CD4+ clones turned up mainly in the CM and EM memory subsets, whereas EMRA was where CD8+ clones were enriched. Balanced CD4/CD8 phenotypes were observed for clones contracting from day 15 to 85, whereas a bias towards CD4+ was observed for a second wave of clones expanding from day 15 to 37.

The germline V gene (reference sequence) gives CDR1 as LGHDT and CDR2 as YNNKEL. V loses 4 bases at its end and J loses 2 bases; junction bases beyond the gene matches: 5. From the cysteine through the phenylalanine, the CDR3 covers 15 amino acids. The read is trimmed to its CDR3 DNA, 45 bases read in frame from base 1. TCRdb shows the sequencer as Illumina NovaSeq 6000. Using 5'RACE with constant-segment primers, TCRalpha and TCRbeta cDNA libraries were constructed, with sample barcodes and unique molecular identifiers added in the process. RNA was extracted from every sample with Trizol reagent. The libraries were amplified in two PCR steps, and the second step added a second sample barcode and Illumina TruSeq adapters. Sequencing of the libraries was done on an Illumina NovaSeq, producing 2 x 150 bp paired-end reads. The source study handled its data this way. With migec v1.2.7, reads were demultiplexed and then collapsed into UMI-guided consensus sequences. Using mixcr v2.1.11, UMI consensuses were aligned to TRA and TRB V and J templates and then assembled into clonotypes. Clonotypes were classified as expanded or contracted when called significant by both edgeR and NoisET, with noise models trained on biological replicates. For edgeR calls, the thresholds were a false discovery rate-adjusted p below 0.01 and a log2 fold-change of 1. PCA with hierarchical clustering of max-normalized trajectories of the 1000 most abundant clonotypes was used as exploratory dynamics analysis. Each responding clone was given a CD4 or CD8 phenotype based on the CD4+ and CD8+ repertoires, which had been sequenced separately. Using fastp at Q25 and MiXCR, TCRdb reprocessed the public reads and kept productive beta chains. CDR3 protein duplicates are merged, each entry listing the most common genes and DNA. These V and J calls derive from TCRdb rather than the authors' analysis. The sample data list roughly 620,000 distinct CDR3 sequences, and roughly 18% of these were observed just once. Around 13% of the sample is held by the ten biggest clonotypes.

This clonotype has more than one count but fewer than ten. It lacks a known antigen. Base qualities were left out, and no much larger clone turns up one base away. Ficoll-Paque density gradient centrifugation was used to isolate PBMCs. The TCR originated in an adult woman who had mild COVID-19 (a few samples of this study predate the infection). The sample titles of this study are shuffled in the database, so cell type and time point are left out; the donor was told from shared clones. Sequencing input: PBMCs or a T cell subset sorted from them (not recorded which). This sequence uses TRBV3-1 and TRBJ1-5, with 7 bases in between that match TRBD1. The CDR3 protein sequence reads: CASSLRGQGNQPQHF. The nucleotide sequence reads TGTGCCAGCAGCCTGAGGGGGCAGGGCAATCAGCCCCAGCATTTT.